The 10 T cell receptor beta chains below come from one sample, sequenced in a study of T-cell reconstitution after alpha-beta-depleted transplantation in children. It was with unique molecular identifiers that the TCRbeta library was prepared. TCRdb called the PCR reads again in MiXCR, with one record for every CDR3 protein. The sample has about 610,000 distinct CDR3 sequences; approximately 30% are singletons. The sequences come from PBMCs, collected before TCRalphabeta/CD19-depleted stem cell transplant. Receptors originate from a boy in the first two years of life with Wiskott-Aldrich syndrome, due to receive a stem cell transplant.

In DNA form, the CDR3 reads TGTGCCAGCAGACCGGGACAGCCAAACACCATATATTTT. As protein: CASRPGQPNTIYF. This chain connects TRBV12-3 or TRBV12-4 to TRBJ1-3; 7 positions match TRBD1. This CDR3 is 13 amino acids long. Germline trimming cut 6 bases from V and 6 bases from J; bases unmatched to any gene: 5.

This clonotype was counted a few times. This sequence joins TRBV20-1 and TRBJ2-1; 7 bases line up with TRBD2. V lost 3 bases to trimming and J lost 6 bases; unmatched junction nucleotides: 2. Germline CDR1 is DFQATT and CDR2 is SNEGSKA (reference sequence). There are 12 residues in the CDR3. In DNA form, the CDR3 reads TGCAGTGCTAGCGCGGGAGTCAATGAGCAGTTCTTC. Its translation is CSASAGVNEQFF.

This clonotype was seen a handful of times. The V gene is TRBV24-1, the J gene TRBJ2-1, with D maybe TRBD2 (5 bases). CDR1 is KGHDR and CDR2 is SFDVKD in the germline V gene. The V gene lost 8 bases and the J gene lost 0 bases, with 10 bases spanning the gap. CDR3 length: 14 residues. The CDR3, as DNA: TGTGCCACCATCGGGGTAGGCTCCTACAATGAGCAGTTCTTC. It translates to CATIGVGSYNEQFF.

This chain links TRBV4-2 with TRBJ2-1; D might be TRBD2 (7 bases). The V gene's germline CDR1 is LGHNA and CDR2 YNFKEQ. V lost 0 bases, J lost 7 bases, and 28 bases lay in between. The CDR3 has 20 amino acids. In nucleotides, the CDR3 is TGTGCCAGCAGCCAAGATCGGGGGGCCAGGTCGCCTAGTCGGCTGAATGAGCAGTTCTTC. Protein product: CASSQDRGARSPSRLNEQFF.

This clonotype appeared a few times. The V call is TRBV12-3 or TRBV12-4, the J call TRBJ1-6; D unclear. The CDR3 is 14 residues long. V shed 3 bases and J shed 6 bases, with 9 bases lying between them. CDR3 loop: CASSFRGINSPLHF. Written as DNA, the CDR3 is TGTGCCAGCAGTTTTCGAGGGATTAATTCACCCCTCCACTTT.

The sample holds a few counts of this clonotype. CDR3 residues: CASSVLENTGELFF. Written as DNA, the CDR3 is TGTGCCAGCAGCGTACTAGAGAACACCGGGGAGCTGTTTTTT. V and J are TRBV9 and TRBJ2-2; D gene ambiguous. V shed 1 base and J shed 1 base, with 5 bases lying between them. In germline, CDR1 is SGDLS, CDR2 YYNGEE. The CDR3 is 14 residues long.

The rearrangement joins TRBV28 to TRBJ2-1; 12 nucleotides match TRBD2. Germline trimming cut 6 bases from V and 10 bases from J; bases unmatched to any gene: 7. Germline V gene sequence: CDR1 MDHEN, CDR2 SYDVKM. The CDR3 extends over 14 amino acids. In nucleotides, the CDR3 is TGTGCCAGCAGGGAACTAGCGGGAGGCAGCGAGCAGTTCTTC. It encodes CASRELAGGSEQFF.

The chain links TRBV5-6 to TRBJ2-7; 7 bases map to TRBD2. Germline trimming cut 2 bases from V and 3 bases from J; bases unmatched to any gene: 8. This CDR3 comprises 15 residues. Germline loops: CDR1 SGHDT, CDR2 YYEEEE. This chain's CDR3 is CASSFRTSRLYEQYF. CDR3 DNA sequence: TGTGCCAGCAGCTTTCGGACTAGTCGCCTCTACGAGCAGTACTTC.

This clonotype was detected only a few times. The chain couples TRBV7-7 to TRBJ2-5; 7 bases align to TRBD2. The CDR3 contains 15 residues. V dropped 5 bases and J dropped 4; count of bases not matched to a gene: 10. CDR1 and CDR2 (germline): SSHAT, FNYEAQ (reference sequence). The CDR3 DNA is TGTGCCAGCAGCCCCGGACTAGAAGGGGCAGAGACCCAGTACTTC. Translated, it gives CASSPGLEGAETQYF.

This sequence joins TRBV28 and TRBJ1-1; no definite D call. The V gene's germline CDR1 is MDHEN and CDR2 SYDVKM. This CDR3 region has 14 residues. Trimming shortened V by 4 bases and J by 2 bases, and 11 bases separated the two germline ends. The CDR3 DNA is TGTGCCAGCAGTTCCCGGACGTGCAACACTGAAGCTTTCTTT. This sequence encodes CASSSRTCNTEAFF.